The 23 T cell receptor beta chains below were found in one sample sequenced in a study of early T cells in non-severe SARS-CoV-2 infection (dated by TCRdb to the early 2020s). Library prep was done by 5' RACE. Sequencing took place on a NextSeq 500. TCRdb cleaned the public reads at Q25 with fastp, built clones with MiXCR and kept in-frame beta chains. Records with the same CDR3 protein are collapsed into one entry carrying the most frequent genes and DNA. A total of 85,000 to 100,000 distinct CDR3 sequences appear in this sample, 16% of them only once. The top ten clonotypes cover 1.3% of the sample. What was sequenced was whole blood. The receptors here all came from an adult who was a healthcare worker with PCR-confirmed SARS-CoV-2 infection or an uninfected control (not recorded which).

A few counts support this clonotype. The chain links TRBV28 to TRBJ2-1; D gene uncertain. This CDR3 comprises 12 residues. The germline V gene has CDR1 MDHEN and CDR2 SYDVKM. V was cut by 6 bases and J by 3 bases, with 6 bases left in between. CDR3 in amino acids: CASSHLYNEQFF. CDR3 in DNA: TGTGCCAGCAGCCATCTCTACAATGAGCAGTTCTTC.

This clonotype has a handful of counts. The chain uses TRBV11-2 and TRBJ1-1; 9 bases agree with TRBD1. The CDR3 runs 16 residues. Germline CDR1 and CDR2: SGHAT and FQNNGV. The trim removed 5 bases at V and 0 bases at J, leaving 7 bases unmatched. CDR3 region: CASSPGQGLMNTEAFF. The CDR3 nucleotides are TGTGCCAGCAGCCCAGGACAGGGGTTGATGAACACTGAAGCTTTCTTT. The full variable domain, with the rest looked up from reference TRBV11-2 and TRBJ1-1, is EAGVAQSPRYKIIEKRQSVAFWCNPISGHATLYWYQQILGQGPKLLIQFQNNGVVDDSQLPKDRFSAERLKGVDSTLKIQPAKLEDSAVYLCASSPGQGLMNTEAFFGQGTRLTVV.

The V call is TRBV7-2, the J call TRBJ1-5; D is perhaps TRBD1 (5 bases). V lost 6 bases to trimming and J lost 2 bases, with 14 bases between them. There are 15 residues in the CDR3. Germline lookup yields CDR1 SGHTA and CDR2 FQGNSA. CDR3 sequence (DNA): TGTGCCAGCAGTCGCAGCACGGGGGGCAATCAGCCCCAGCATTTT. This sequence encodes CASSRSTGGNQPQHF.

This clonotype was seen a few times. The chain combines TRBV10-2 with TRBJ2-7; no firm D call. The CDR3 loop spans 12 amino acids. Germline values: CDR1 WSHSY, CDR2 SAAADI. Trimming cost V 3 bases and J 6 bases, with 9 bases left between them. The CDR3 coding sequence is TGCGCCAGCAGTGATTCCTCTCTCGAGCAGTACTTC. This encodes CASSDSSLEQYF.

The chain recombines TRBV2 with TRBJ2-5, with 7 nucleotides matching TRBD1. Germline CDR1 SNHLY, CDR2 FYNNEI. V shed 9 bases, J shed 5 bases, and the junction held 12 bases outside the gene matches. This CDR3 region has 14 residues. CDR3 residues: CASSGTADRETQYF. The CDR3 DNA sequence: TGTGCCAGTTCCGGGACAGCGGACCGGGAGACCCAGTACTTC.

This clonotype was counted between two and nine times. The genes are TRBV14 and TRBJ1-4, with 7 bases that match TRBD1. Germline loops: CDR1 SGHDN, CDR2 FVKESK. Germline trimming cut 3 bases from V and 4 bases from J; bases unmatched to any gene: 14. The CDR3 length is 18 residues. In nucleotides, the CDR3 is TGTGCCAGCAGCCATTCAAGATACTCGGCAGGGGGTAATGAAAAACTGTTTTTT. Translated: CASSHSRYSAGGNEKLFF.

The chain combines TRBV9 with TRBJ2-7; 10 bases agree with TRBD1. Germline values: CDR1 SGDLS, CDR2 YYNGEE. With 3 bases clipped from V and 3 bases from J, the junction kept 3 bases outside the gene matches. This CDR3 is built from 14 residues. The CDR3 sequence is CASSDRDRGYEQYF. In DNA form, the CDR3 reads TGTGCCAGCAGCGACCGGGACAGGGGCTACGAGCAGTACTTC.

This rearrangement joins TRBV28 to TRBJ2-4; 9 bases match TRBD2. From germline, CDR1 is MDHEN and CDR2 SYDVKM. With V trimmed by 3 bases and J by 8 bases, 5 bases remained unmatched. The CDR3 runs to 14 residues. CDR3 bases: TGTGCCAGCAGTTTGAGCGGGAGGAAGGACATTCAGTACTTC. Protein: CASSLSGRKDIQYF.

The rearrangement joins TRBV7-2 to TRBJ2-3; 7 bases match TRBD1. Losses at the gene ends were 3 bases for V and 5 bases for J; bases not matched to a gene: 8. Germline V gene lookup returns CDR1 SGHTA and CDR2 FQGNSA. The CDR3 spans 15 residues. DNA of the CDR3: TGTGCCAGCAGCTTCTGGACAGGCCAGGGAGATACGCAGTATTTT. Amino acids: CASSFWTGQGDTQYF.

This clonotype was observed many times. The rearrangement uses TRBV12-3 or TRBV12-4 and TRBJ2-5; the D is unclear. The CDR3 extends over 15 amino acids. V gave up 0 bases and J gave up 4 bases, with 12 bases separating them. The CDR3 sequence is CASSLANRPRETQYF. Written as DNA, the CDR3 is TGTGCCAGCAGTTTAGCTAACAGACCCCGAGAGACCCAGTACTTC.

The V gene is TRBV20-1, the J gene TRBJ1-1; no firm D call. CDR1 DFQATT and CDR2 SNEGSKA come from the germline V gene (reference sequence). Deletions cut 3 bases from V and 4 bases from J, with 15 bases between. This CDR3 is 14 amino acids long. The CDR3 region is CSASLPPQSTEAFF. CDR3 bases: TGCAGTGCTAGCCTCCCCCCTCAGAGCACTGAAGCTTTCTTT.

The rearrangement joins TRBV6-6 to TRBJ2-2; 13 bases align to TRBD2. The junction had 5 bases not matched to a gene; V was cut back by 4 bases and J by 3 bases. There are 17 residues in the CDR3. The V gene's germline CDR1 is MNHNY and CDR2 SVGAGI (reference sequence). CDR3 protein: CASSSAGLAGYTGELFF. The DNA of the CDR3 is TGTGCCAGCAGTTCCGCGGGACTAGCGGGGTACACCGGGGAGCTGTTTTTT.

There are a few counts of this clonotype. V is TRBV6-6 and J is TRBJ2-7, with TRBD1 as a possible D gene (6 bases). The V and J ends lost 2 bases and 5 bases respectively, with 16 bases between them. Germline V gives CDR1 MNHNY, CDR2 SVGAGI (reference sequence). The CDR3 is 15 residues long. CDR3 in DNA: TGTGCCAGCAGTTACGGAAGGACAGCCTCGGACGAGCAGTACTTC. As protein: CASSYGRTASDEQYF.

The rearrangement uses TRBV12-3 or TRBV12-4 and TRBJ2-2; weak D call: TRBD1 (5 bases). This CDR3 region has 15 residues. The V gene lost 5 bases and the J gene lost 0 bases, with 10 bases spanning the gap. The CDR3 sequence: CASSVQGANTGELFF. DNA for the CDR3: TGTGCCAGCAGTGTGCAGGGCGCGAACACCGGGGAGCTGTTTTTT.

This clonotype has a handful of counts. Compared with germline, one end of the junction differs, possibly owing to a read error. The V call is TRBV7-7, the J call TRBJ2-1; D not resolved. This CDR3 is 13 amino acids long. CDR1 and CDR2 (germline): SSHAT, FNYEAQ (reference sequence). The CDR3 region has the DNA TGTGCTAGCAGCTTAGTCCGGGACAATGAGCAGTTCTTC. The encoded protein is CASSLVRDNEQFF.

Only a few counts were recorded for this clonotype. The gene calls are TRBV25-1 and TRBJ1-1; 7 bases line up with TRBD1. This CDR3 is 14 amino acids long. Germline V CDR1 and CDR2: MGHDK, SYGVNS. J lost 6 bases, V lost 2 bases, and 6 bases had no gene match. DNA for the CDR3: TGTGCCAGCAGTGAACGGATTGGGACAGCTGAAGCTTTCTTT. The encoded protein is CASSERIGTAEAFF.

This chain connects TRBV28 to TRBJ2-5, with 8 bases that match TRBD1. Germline V gene data show CDR1 as MDHEN and CDR2 as SYDVKM. Losses at the gene ends were 6 bases for V and 5 bases for J; bases not matched to a gene: 5. The CDR3 is 13 residues long. The CDR3 is CASRTGQGETQYF. Here the CDR3 DNA reads TGTGCCAGCAGGACCGGACAGGGTGAGACCCAGTACTTC.

This clonotype came up a few times. V and J are TRBV15 and TRBJ2-1; D is possibly TRBD1 (6 bases). The CDR3 has 16 amino acids. CDR1 and CDR2 (germline): LNHNV, YYDKDF (reference sequence). V lost 5 bases and J 10 bases, leaving 24 bases between the germline ends. This CDR3 reads CATSSVRGSPRGEQFF. In nucleotides, the CDR3 is TGTGCCACCAGCTCCGTCAGGGGATCCCCCCGAGGAGAGCAGTTCTTC.

CDR3 bases: TGTGCCACCCTTCGGGGACAGGGGACGAACAATGAGCAGTTCTTC. As protein: CATLRGQGTNNEQFF. The chain links TRBV10-3 to TRBJ2-1; 10 positions agree with TRBD1. With V trimmed by 10 bases and J by 5 bases, 11 bases remained unmatched. CDR1 and CDR2 (germline): ENHRY, SYGVKD. The CDR3 length is 15 residues.

There are a few counts of this clonotype. The rearrangement uses TRBV6-1 and TRBJ1-5; TRBD1 agrees at 8 bases. Germline V lookup: CDR1 MNHNS, CDR2 SASEGT. This CDR3 comprises 16 residues. V shed 6 bases, J shed 5 bases, and the junction held 12 bases outside the gene matches. CDR3 in DNA: TGTGCCAGCAGGGCCCCCCGTGGACAGGGAGATCAGCCCCAGCATTTT. Its protein is CASRAPRGQGDQPQHF.

This chain joins TRBV2 and TRBJ1-1; TRBD1 matches at 7 bases. The CDR3 extends over 11 amino acids. Germline V gene lookup returns CDR1 SNHLY and CDR2 FYNNEI. V trimming: 6 bases; J trimming: 11 bases; junction bases outside the gene matches: 6. CDR3 DNA sequence: TGTGCCAGCAGGGGGACAGTCAGCGCTTTCTTT. It is translated as CASRGTVSAFF.

In its sample, this clonotype was seen a few times. The chain combines TRBV5-1 with TRBJ2-7; D call uncertain. Trimming pared 3 bases from V and 2 bases from J, leaving 15 bases between. Germline-derived CDR1 and CDR2 are SGHRS and YFSETQ. CDR3 size: 15 residues. The CDR3 sequence is CASSSPDQNPYEQYF. CDR3 bases: TGCGCCAGCAGCTCCCCCGATCAGAACCCCTACGAGCAGTACTTC. The whole variable domain, remainder taken from reference TRBV5-1 and TRBJ2-7, is KAGVTQTPRYLIKTRGQQVTLSCSPISGHRSVSWYQQTPGQGLQFLFEYFSETQRNKGNFPGRFSGRQFSNSRSEMNVSTLELGDSALYLCASSSPDQNPYEQYFGPGTRLTVT.

In this sample, this clonotype turned up a few times. This chain links TRBV11-2 with TRBJ2-5; D gene uncertain. The CDR3 consists of 15 residues. Germline V gives CDR1 SGHAT, CDR2 FQNNGV. Trimming removed 4 bases at V and 1 base at J, with 13 bases between. The CDR3 DNA sequence: TGTGCCAGCAGCTCAGACGGGTCAGGCCAAGAGACCCAGTACTTC. It translates to CASSSDGSGQETQYF.